This T cell receptor (beta chain) was sequenced for a study of shared clonotypes between healthy human individuals. Notes on this clone: The antigen remains unidentified.

TCRdb's copy holds only in-frame clones and misses some; the assay was immunoSEQ multiplex PCR. The sample holds about 470,000 clones, about 76% seen once. General study findings and limits: Sequencing depth was expected to affect clonotype sharing among donors.

The source material was PBMCs. The TCR sequence derives from a woman aged 40-49 years in good health. Some clones in this sample may be carry-over from other donors' samples.

CDR3 sequence: CASSLPGVGVTEAFF. CDR3 nucleotide sequence: TGTGCCAGCAGCTTACCTGGGGTTGGGGTCACTGAAGCTTTCTTT. The rearrangement joins TRBV5-8 to TRBJ1-1; D not resolved. V gave up 2 bases and J gave up 4 bases, with 15 bases separating them. This CDR3 contains 15 residues. The germline gives CDR1 SGHTS, CDR2 YDEGEE.